Listed below are T cell receptor beta chains from one sample, sequenced in a study of T cells after yellow fever vaccination. TCRdb fed the 5' RACE reads into MiXCR, producing one record per CDR3 protein. The sample lists 170,000 or so distinct CDR3 sequences, 9.3% occurring once. The specimen was CD8+ T cells sorted from PBMCs, collected 45 days after the yellow fever booster vaccination. The receptors shown here come from a man aged 18 to 29 who received the YFV17D yellow fever vaccine. The CDR3 runs from the conserved cysteine through the conserved F or W. A D gene is named only where the DNA matches it firmly. Clone size is stated in some rows and not others, as once, few, many or a class when expanded.

clone_size: -
j_call: TRBJ2-6
v_call: TRBV19
d_call: -
cdr3_nt: TGTGCCAGTACCGATTGGGTCTCTGGGGCCAACGTCCTGACTTTC
cdr3_aa: CASTDWVSGANVLTF

clone_size: many
j_call: TRBJ2-3
v_call: TRBV20-1
d_call: TRBD2
cdr3_nt: TGCAGTGCTAAGCCCCCCGGGGGGACTAGCTTGCCAGATACGCAGTATTTT
cdr3_aa: CSAKPPGGTSLPDTQYF

clone_size: many
j_call: TRBJ2-1
v_call: TRBV27
d_call: TRBD2
cdr3_nt: TGTGCCAGCAGTTTAACGGGGGGGACCTACAATGAGCAGTTCTTC
cdr3_aa: CASSLTGGTYNEQFF

clone_size: -
j_call: TRBJ1-5
v_call: TRBV7-2
d_call: TRBD1
cdr3_nt: TGTGCCAGCAGCCCTAGACCGGGACAGGGTCAGCCCCAGCATTTT
cdr3_aa: CASSPRPGQGQPQHF

clone_size: -
j_call: TRBJ1-1
v_call: TRBV20-1
d_call: -
cdr3_nt: TGCAGTGCTAAGTCGACCGAGGCGAACACTGAAGCTTTCTTT
cdr3_aa: CSAKSTEANTEAFF

clone_size: -
j_call: TRBJ1-6
v_call: TRBV4-1
d_call: -
cdr3_nt: TGCGCCAGCAGCCTCCGGGACACCGACTCACCCCTCCACTTT
cdr3_aa: CASSLRDTDSPLHF

clone_size: many
j_call: TRBJ2-3
v_call: TRBV20-1
d_call: -
cdr3_nt: TGCAGTGCTAGAGATATAGGGGACACCCTTCTCACAGATACGCAGTATTTT
cdr3_aa: CSARDIGDTLLTDTQYF

clone_size: few
j_call: TRBJ2-2
v_call: TRBV2
d_call: -
cdr3_nt: TGTGCCAGCCCCGGTGGGGACACCGGGGAGCTGTTTTTT
cdr3_aa: CASPGGDTGELFF

clone_size: -
j_call: TRBJ1-2
v_call: TRBV27
d_call: -
cdr3_nt: TGTGCCAGCAGACGGGGACAAATTCTTAACTATGGCTACACCTTC
cdr3_aa: CASRRGQILNYGYTF

clone_size: -
j_call: TRBJ2-5
v_call: TRBV9
d_call: -
cdr3_nt: TGTGCCAGCAGCGGAGAAGAGGGCCAGTACTTC
cdr3_aa: CASSGEEGQYF

clone_size: many
j_call: TRBJ2-1
v_call: TRBV5-1
d_call: -
cdr3_nt: TGCGCCAGCAGCTTGTACCGGGGGTTCTCCTACAATGAGCAGTTCTTC
cdr3_aa: CASSLYRGFSYNEQFF

clone_size: few
j_call: TRBJ1-2
v_call: TRBV5-1
d_call: -
cdr3_nt: TGCGCCAGCAGCTTGGGGGGCAGGGATGGCTACACCTTC
cdr3_aa: CASSLGGRDGYTF

clone_size: many
j_call: TRBJ2-5
v_call: TRBV28
d_call: TRBD1
cdr3_nt: TGTGCCAGCAGTTCCCGAGGAAAAGACAGGGGGCAGACCCAGTACTTC
cdr3_aa: CASSSRGKDRGQTQYF

clone_size: -
j_call: TRBJ2-1
v_call: TRBV12-3/TRBV12-4
d_call: -
cdr3_nt: TGTGCCAGCAGTTACACGGTGGGTGAGCAGTTCTTC
cdr3_aa: CASSYTVGEQFF

clone_size: many
j_call: TRBJ2-5
v_call: TRBV5-1
d_call: -
cdr3_nt: TGCGCCAGCAGCTTTCAAGAGACCCAGTACTTC
cdr3_aa: CASSFQETQYF

clone_size: few
j_call: TRBJ2-1
v_call: TRBV7-9
d_call: -
cdr3_nt: TGTGCCAGCAGCTTAGTCTCACTAGCCCCCAATGAGCAGTTCTTC
cdr3_aa: CASSLVSLAPNEQFF

clone_size: many
j_call: TRBJ2-1
v_call: TRBV18
d_call: -
cdr3_nt: TGTGCCAGCTCACCGGAACAGCTATTATGGAGGGAGCAGTTCTTC
cdr3_aa: CASSPEQLLWREQFF

clone_size: few
j_call: TRBJ2-7
v_call: TRBV6-1
d_call: -
cdr3_nt: TGTGCCAGCAGTGAATGGGGGGAGACGGCCGCCTACGAGCAGTACTTC
cdr3_aa: CASSEWGETAAYEQYF

clone_size: few
j_call: TRBJ2-3
v_call: TRBV5-6
d_call: -
cdr3_nt: TGTGCCAGCAGCTTGGCTGTAACTAGCACAGATACGCAGTATTTT
cdr3_aa: CASSLAVTSTDTQYF

clone_size: many
j_call: TRBJ2-1
v_call: TRBV12-3/TRBV12-4
d_call: -
cdr3_nt: TGTGCCAGCAGATTCAGGGTCTATGAGCAGTTCTTC
cdr3_aa: CASRFRVYEQFF

clone_size: many
j_call: TRBJ2-3
v_call: TRBV10-3
d_call: TRBD2
cdr3_nt: TGTGCCATCAACCCAGCTAGCGGGGGACCAACAGATACGCAGTATTTT
cdr3_aa: CAINPASGGPTDTQYF

clone_size: -
j_call: TRBJ1-6
v_call: TRBV27
d_call: TRBD1
cdr3_nt: TGTGCCAGCAGTCCCAGAACAGGGGTATCCTATAATTCACCCCTCCACTTT
cdr3_aa: CASSPRTGVSYNSPLHF

clone_size: -
j_call: TRBJ1-1
v_call: TRBV19
d_call: -
cdr3_nt: TGTGCCAGTAGCGAACCTTTGACTGAAGCTTTCTTT
cdr3_aa: CASSEPLTEAFF

clone_size: few
j_call: TRBJ1-4
v_call: TRBV5-1
d_call: -
cdr3_nt: TGCGCCAGCAGCTCCTGGCCGGACCCTAATGAAAAACTGTTTTTT
cdr3_aa: CASSSWPDPNEKLFF

clone_size: -
j_call: TRBJ1-2
v_call: TRBV5-6
d_call: TRBD1
cdr3_nt: TGTGCCAGCAGCTTGGTGGGACAGGAGCATGGCTACACCTTC
cdr3_aa: CASSLVGQEHGYTF

clone_size: -
j_call: TRBJ1-3
v_call: TRBV12-3/TRBV12-4
d_call: -
cdr3_nt: TGTGCCAGCAGACCCAGGGCCGGAAACACCATATATTTT
cdr3_aa: CASRPRAGNTIYF

clone_size: -
j_call: TRBJ2-5
v_call: TRBV5-6
d_call: -
cdr3_nt: TGTGCCAGCAGCTTGCCCCTAGGCAAGAACCAAGAGACCCAGTACTTC
cdr3_aa: CASSLPLGKNQETQYF

clone_size: many
j_call: TRBJ1-2
v_call: TRBV20-1
d_call: -
cdr3_nt: TGCAGTGCTAGAGATTTTGAGGGGGTTAACTATGGCTACACCTTC
cdr3_aa: CSARDFEGVNYGYTF

clone_size: few
j_call: TRBJ2-1
v_call: TRBV7-2
d_call: -
cdr3_nt: TGTGCCAGCAGCGCCGTGTATAAGAATGAGCAGTTCTTC
cdr3_aa: CASSAVYKNEQFF

clone_size: many
j_call: TRBJ2-3
v_call: TRBV28
d_call: -
cdr3_nt: TGTGCCAGCAGTTTGAAGGTCGGGCTCACAGATACGCAGTATTTT
cdr3_aa: CASSLKVGLTDTQYF